One and the same sample provided the 11 T cell receptor beta chains below, sequenced in a study of identical twins. Via MiXCR, TCRdb re-called the 5' RACE reads, giving one row per CDR3 protein. The sample has hundreds of thousands of distinct CDR3 sequences; around 20% are singletons. These data are also associated with another study on T cells expressing NK-cell markers.

The specimen was PBMCs. These receptors were taken from a woman between 18 and 29 years old in good health.

The rearrangement uses TRBV2 and TRBJ2-5, with no clear D. Germline values: CDR1 SNHLY, CDR2 FYNNEI. The CDR3 has 13 residues. V lost 6 bases and J lost 0, with 8 bases in between. DNA of the CDR3: TGTGCCAGCAGGGCACAGTACCAAGAGACCCAGTACTTC. It yields the protein CASRAQYQETQYF.

This clonotype was recorded at least ten times. The chain links TRBV29-1 to TRBJ2-5; TRBD2 agrees at 8 bases. Germline CDR1 is SQVTM and CDR2 is ANQGSEA. The CDR3 sequence is 14 residues long. The J segment lost 0 bases and the V segment lost 2 bases, leaving 2 bases of the junction unmatched. The CDR3 spells CSVELAGYQETQYF. The CDR3 nucleotides are TGCAGCGTTGAACTAGCGGGTTACCAAGAGACCCAGTACTTC.

The chain combines TRBV15 with TRBJ2-1, with D hard to call. CDR1 and CDR2 from the germline V gene are LNHNV and YYDKDF (reference sequence). V gave up 0 bases and J gave up 6 bases, with 9 bases separating them. The CDR3 is 14 residues long. CDR3 sequence reads: CATSRDDSPNEQFF. Written as DNA, the CDR3 is TGTGCCACCAGCAGAGACGATTCCCCCAATGAGCAGTTCTTC.

This clonotype has just a few counts. This chain joins TRBV12-3 or TRBV12-4 and TRBJ2-2; 14 positions match TRBD2. The CDR3 spans 17 residues. The J segment lost 8 bases and the V segment lost 5 bases, leaving 10 bases of the junction unmatched. CDR3 nucleotides: TGTGCCAGCAGTAGAGCGGGACTAGCGGGAGTACGTGGGGAGCTGTTTTTT. Protein sequence: CASSRAGLAGVRGELFF.

The chain joins TRBV12-3 or TRBV12-4 to TRBJ1-3; unclear D gene. The CDR3 runs 14 residues. Trimming removed 8 bases from V and 0 bases from J, with 11 bases in between. Written as DNA, the CDR3 is TGTGCCAGCCGATATGGGCACTCTGGAAACACCATATATTTT. Its translation: CASRYGHSGNTIYF.

V usage is TRBV5-1 and J usage is TRBJ2-2; D ambiguous. Germline-derived CDR1 and CDR2 are SGHRS and YFSETQ. Trimming left V 5 bases short and J 0 bases short, with 11 bases between. The CDR3 has 15 amino acids. Written as DNA, the CDR3 is TGCGCCAGCAGTCTCCAGTCAGCGAACACCGGGGAGCTGTTTTTT. It translates to CASSLQSANTGELFF.

This clonotype appeared a few times. The rearrangement links TRBV20-1 to TRBJ2-7; a possible D gene is TRBD2 (5 bases). This CDR3 is built from 12 residues. V gave up 5 bases and J gave up 3 bases, with 11 bases separating them. CDR1 and CDR2 from the germline V gene are DFQATT and SNEGSKA (reference sequence). DNA for the CDR3: TGCAGTGCTTCTCCGGACTTCTACGAGCAGTACTTC. It codes for CSASPDFYEQYF.

J is TRBJ2-1 and V is TRBV20-1, with 8 nucleotides matching TRBD2. The V gene end was trimmed by 6 bases and the J gene end by 8 bases; junction bases not matched to a gene: 12. There are 14 residues in the CDR3. CDR1 is DFQATT and CDR2 is SNEGSKA in the germline V gene (reference sequence). The CDR3 nucleotides read TGCAGTGCCACACGGGAGGGGGGGTCCCATGAGCAGTTCTTC. It encodes CSATREGGSHEQFF.

The V call is TRBV9, the J call TRBJ2-5; tentative D call: TRBD2 (5 bases). Trimming cost V 0 bases and J 7 bases, with 16 bases left between them. Germline CDR1 is SGDLS and CDR2 is YYNGEE. The CDR3 runs 15 residues. The CDR3 DNA sequence: TGTGCCAGCAGCGTAGGAGGAGGTGGGATTGGGACCCAGTACTTC. Translated, it gives CASSVGGGGIGTQYF.

This clonotype appeared a few times. At one boundary the junction diverges from the germline segment, which might be a read error. The V and J genes are TRBV6-1 and TRBJ2-1, with D perhaps TRBD2 (5 bases). CDR1 MNHNS and CDR2 SASEGT come from the germline V gene. This CDR3 spans 15 amino acids. In DNA form, the CDR3 reads TGTGCCAGCAGGCGCCGGGGAGCCTTCAACAATGGGCAGTTCTTC. Its protein product is CASRRRGAFNNGQFF.

This sequence joins TRBV20-1 and TRBJ1-2, with D tentatively TRBD1 (5 bases). The CDR3 covers 14 residues. The germline V and J ends were trimmed by 0 bases and 3 bases, with 11 bases remaining between them. CDR1 DFQATT and CDR2 SNEGSKA come from the germline V gene (reference sequence). In DNA, the CDR3 is TGCAGTGCTAGAGAGGGAACAGGCCACTATGGCTACACCTTC. The encoded protein is CSAREGTGHYGYTF.